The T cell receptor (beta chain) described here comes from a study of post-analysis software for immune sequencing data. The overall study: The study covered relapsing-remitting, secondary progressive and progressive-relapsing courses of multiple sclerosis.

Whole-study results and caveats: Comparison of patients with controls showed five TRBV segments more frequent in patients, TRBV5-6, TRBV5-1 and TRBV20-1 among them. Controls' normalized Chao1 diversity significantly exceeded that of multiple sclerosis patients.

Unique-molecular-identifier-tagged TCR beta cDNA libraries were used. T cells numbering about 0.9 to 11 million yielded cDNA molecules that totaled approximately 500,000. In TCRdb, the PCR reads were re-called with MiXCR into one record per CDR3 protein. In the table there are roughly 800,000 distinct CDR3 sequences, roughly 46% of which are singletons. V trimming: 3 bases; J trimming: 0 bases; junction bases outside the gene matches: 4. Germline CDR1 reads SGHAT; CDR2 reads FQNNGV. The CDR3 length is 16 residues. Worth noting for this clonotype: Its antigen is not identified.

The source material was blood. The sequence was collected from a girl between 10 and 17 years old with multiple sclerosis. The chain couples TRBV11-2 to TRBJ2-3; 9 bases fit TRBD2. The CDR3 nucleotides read TGTGCCAGCAGCTTCGGGACTAGCAGTAGCACAGATACGCAGTATTTT. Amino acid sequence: CASSFGTSSSTDTQYF.